This TCR beta chain was identified in a study of cytomegalovirus exposure and HLA in healthy donors. Study results and limitations: As a later analysis revealed, most CMV-associated TCR beta chains appeared HLA-restricted. Most TCR beta V segments were productive about 87% or about 30% of the time in an earlier analysis. In a later analysis, donors in an Asian-associated ancestry cluster reportedly had fewer N-insertions in productive TCRs than the cohort mean.

Every donor was a healthy person donating bone marrow. Researchers ran the PCR with 60 Vbeta and 13 Jbeta primers. Some clones are missing from TCRdb's copy, which holds only in-frame ones; the method was immunoSEQ multiplex PCR. Of 150,000 to 200,000 clones detected, about four fifths appear once; the ten largest clones hold about 1.8%. This clone showed up just a few times. Its antigen is unidentified. Germline V lookup: CDR1 SGHDT, CDR2 YYEEEE. The CDR3 runs 17 residues. The ends were cut back, 2 bases at V and 0 bases at J, with 14 bases in the middle. Input material: PBMCs. The receptor was derived from a man aged 18 to 29 in good health and CMV-seronegative. V and J are TRBV5-6 and TRBJ1-4, with D uncertain. This CDR3 is CASSFAELFATNEKLFF. As DNA, the CDR3 is TGTGCCAGCAGCTTTGCTGAGCTTTTTGCAACTAATGAAAAACTGTTTTTT.